These 13 T cell receptor beta chains share one sample of origin, sequenced in a study of somatic mutations in cytotoxic T cells in rheumatoid arthritis (dated by TCRdb to about 2017). Libraries were constructed by the immunoSEQ multiplex PCR assay. Here the immuneACCESS table is served through TCRdb, limited to in-frame sequences with V and J called. Missing clones are a known gap in these copies; in checked studies unresolved V genes cover under half, and the rest lacks a known reason. The sample records roughly 20,000 clones, about 80% of which are singletons. The biggest ten clones account for roughly 28% of the sample. The sample consisted of CD8+ T cells sorted from blood. Receptor source: an adult with rheumatoid arthritis.

The chain uses TRBV29-1 and TRBJ2-2; 8 bases are shared with TRBD1. This CDR3 spans 13 amino acids. Germline CDR1 SQVTM, CDR2 ANQGSEA. The J segment lost 3 bases and the V segment lost 7 bases, leaving 4 bases of the junction unmatched. The CDR3 DNA reads as TGCAGCGCTATGGACAGGGACACCGGGGAGCTGTTTTTT. It codes for CSAMDRDTGELFF.

The chain links TRBV5-1 to TRBJ2-7; possibly TRBD1 or TRBD2 for D (5 bases each). Per germline, CDR1 SGHRS and CDR2 YFSETQ. V was trimmed by 0 bases and J by 0 bases, leaving 10 bases between them. The CDR3 covers 15 residues. The CDR3 bases are TGCGCCAGCAGCTTGGTGGGGGTCCCCTCCTACGAGCAGTACTTC. This sequence encodes CASSLVGVPSYEQYF.

The genes are TRBV2 and TRBJ2-7; the D call may be TRBD1 or TRBD2 (5 bases each). Germline CDR1 and CDR2: SNHLY and FYNNEI. With 8 bases removed from V and 6 bases from J, the gap between germline ends came to 17 bases. CDR3 length: 13 residues. CDR3 bases: TGTGCCAGCCCTAGCCCCGTAGGGGCCGAGCAGTACTTC. Protein product: CASPSPVGAEQYF.

The V call is TRBV5-4, the J call TRBJ2-3; a possible D gene is TRBD1 (5 bases). With 1 base removed from V and 4 bases from J, the gap between germline ends came to 13 bases. Germline CDR1 and CDR2: SGHNT and YYREEE (reference sequence). This CDR3 contains 15 residues. Written as DNA, the CDR3 is TGTGCCAGCAGCTTGAGGGGTGGGTGGGCAGATACGCAGTATTTT. Its protein is CASSLRGGWADTQYF.

This clone was detected once. The V call is TRBV11-2, the J call TRBJ1-1; 8 positions agree with TRBD1. This CDR3 has 17 residues. The V gene's germline CDR1 is SGHAT and CDR2 FQNNGV. The trim removed 3 bases at V and 4 bases at J, leaving 13 bases unmatched. The DNA of the CDR3 is TGTGCCAGCAGCTTTTGGGGGACTAGACAGGGGTCCACTGAAGCTTTCTTT. This encodes CASSFWGTRQGSTEAFF.

The chain carries TRBV2 and TRBJ1-1, with D possibly TRBD1 on 5 matching bases. Trimming removed 3 bases at V and 4 bases at J, with 21 bases between. The CDR3 is 17 residues long. The germline gives CDR1 SNHLY, CDR2 FYNNEI. The CDR3 region is CASSDRAGVGLITEAFF. CDR3 nucleotides: TGTGCCAGCAGTGATCGGGCGGGGGTCGGATTAATCACTGAAGCTTTCTTT.

The CDR3 reads CATSRGQETQYF. DNA for the CDR3: TGTGCCACCAGCAGAGGTCAAGAGACCCAGTACTTC. This chain joins TRBV15 and TRBJ2-5; no definite D call. Germline CDR1 reads LNHNV; CDR2 reads YYDKDF (reference sequence). The CDR3 contains 12 residues. Trimming shortened V by 1 base and J by 2 bases, and 2 bases separated the two germline ends.

This clone has just a few counts. CDR3: CASSTTGGNQPQHF. The CDR3 DNA is TGTGCCAGCAGCACGACAGGGGGCAATCAGCCCCAGCATTTT. The chain recombines TRBV9 with TRBJ1-5, with TRBD1 matching over 8 bases. CDR3 length: 14 residues. Germline V lookup: CDR1 SGDLS, CDR2 YYNGEE. Trimming cost V 4 bases and J 2 bases; bases outside gene matches: 2.

This chain connects TRBV19 to TRBJ2-5; D is ambiguous. In germline, CDR1 is LNHDA, CDR2 SQIVND (reference sequence). The CDR3 spans 13 residues. Deletions cut 3 bases from V and 3 bases from J, with 8 bases between. CDR3 residues: CASSILVEETQYF. The CDR3 coding sequence is TGTGCCAGTAGTATCTTAGTTGAAGAGACCCAGTACTTC.

The gene calls are TRBV29-1 and TRBJ2-2; D is possibly TRBD2 (6 bases). The germline V gene has CDR1 SQVTM and CDR2 ANQGSEA. The CDR3 loop spans 13 amino acids. V gave up 5 bases and J gave up 5 bases, with 12 bases separating them. CDR3 in DNA: TGCAGCGTTCAGGTTAGCGGTACCGGGGAGCTGTTTTTT. This codes for CSVQVSGTGELFF.

The genes are TRBV19 and TRBJ2-1, with D unresolved. The CDR3 length is 15 residues. Germline CDR1 reads LNHDA; CDR2 reads SQIVND (reference sequence). With 5 bases removed from V and 12 bases from J, the gap between germline ends came to 23 bases. CDR3 sequence: CASSLPMLPSAGQFF. The CDR3 DNA is TGTGCCAGTAGTTTGCCCATGTTACCATCTGCTGGGCAGTTCTTC.

The chain recombines TRBV5-6 with TRBJ1-2; 10 bases are shared with TRBD1. The germline V gene has CDR1 SGHDT and CDR2 YYEEEE. The CDR3 has 15 residues. Losses at the gene ends were 4 bases for V and 4 bases for J; bases not matched to a gene: 7. The CDR3 here is CASSPTGQGPYGYTF. The DNA for the CDR3 is TGTGCCAGCAGCCCGACGGGACAGGGGCCCTATGGCTACACCTTC.

This chain uses TRBV7-9 with TRBJ1-2; the D is unclear. V gave up 3 bases and J gave up 6 bases, with 17 bases separating them. The CDR3 has 15 residues. In germline, CDR1 is SEHNR, CDR2 FQNEAQ (reference sequence). The CDR3 protein is CASSFGSASEDGYTF. The CDR3 bases are TGTGCCAGCAGCTTTGGGTCAGCCTCCGAGGATGGCTACACCTTC.